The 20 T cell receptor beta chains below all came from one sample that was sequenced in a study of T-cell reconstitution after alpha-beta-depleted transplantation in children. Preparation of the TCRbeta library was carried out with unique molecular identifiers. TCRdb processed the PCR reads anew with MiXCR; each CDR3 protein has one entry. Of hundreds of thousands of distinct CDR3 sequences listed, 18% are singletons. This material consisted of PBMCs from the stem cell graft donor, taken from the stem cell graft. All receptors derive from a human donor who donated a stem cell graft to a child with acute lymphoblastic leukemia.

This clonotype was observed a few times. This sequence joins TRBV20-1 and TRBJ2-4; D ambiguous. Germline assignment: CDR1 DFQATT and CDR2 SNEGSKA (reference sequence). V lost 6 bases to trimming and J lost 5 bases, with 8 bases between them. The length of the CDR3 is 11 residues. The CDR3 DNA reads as TGCAGTGCCAACGAAGAAAACATTCAGTACTTC. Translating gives CSANEENIQYF.

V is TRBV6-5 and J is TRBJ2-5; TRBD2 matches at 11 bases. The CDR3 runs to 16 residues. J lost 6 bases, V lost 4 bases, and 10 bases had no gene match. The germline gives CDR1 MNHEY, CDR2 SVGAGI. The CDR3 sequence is CASSFLLAGGPKTQYF. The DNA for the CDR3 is TGTGCCAGCAGTTTTCTCTTAGCGGGAGGGCCAAAGACCCAGTACTTC.

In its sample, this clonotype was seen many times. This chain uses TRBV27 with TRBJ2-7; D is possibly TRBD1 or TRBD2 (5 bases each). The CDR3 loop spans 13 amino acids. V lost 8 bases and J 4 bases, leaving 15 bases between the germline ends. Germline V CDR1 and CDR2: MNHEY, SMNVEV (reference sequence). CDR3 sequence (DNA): TGTGCCAGCTCGCCGGGGCCTACGTACGAGCAGTACTTC. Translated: CASSPGPTYEQYF.

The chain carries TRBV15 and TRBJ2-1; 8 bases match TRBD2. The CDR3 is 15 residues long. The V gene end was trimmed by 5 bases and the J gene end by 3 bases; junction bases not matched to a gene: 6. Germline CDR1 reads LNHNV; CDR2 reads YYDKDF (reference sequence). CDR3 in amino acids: CATSLGLGGYNEQFF. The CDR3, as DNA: TGTGCCACCAGCTTGGGACTAGGAGGCTACAATGAGCAGTTCTTC.

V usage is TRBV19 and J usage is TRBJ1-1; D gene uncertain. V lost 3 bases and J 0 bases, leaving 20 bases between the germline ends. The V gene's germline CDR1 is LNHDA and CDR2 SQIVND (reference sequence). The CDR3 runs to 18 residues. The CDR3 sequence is CASSIHGGRTLLNTEAFF. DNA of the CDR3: TGTGCCAGTAGTATTCATGGAGGACGGACCCTTTTGAACACTGAAGCTTTCTTT. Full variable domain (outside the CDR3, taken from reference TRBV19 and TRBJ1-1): DGGITQSPKYLFRKEGQNVTLSCEQNLNHDAMYWYRQDPGQGLRLIYYSQIVNDFQKGDIAEGYSVSREKKESFPLTVTSAQKNPTAFYLCASSIHGGRTLLNTEAFFGQGTRLTVV.

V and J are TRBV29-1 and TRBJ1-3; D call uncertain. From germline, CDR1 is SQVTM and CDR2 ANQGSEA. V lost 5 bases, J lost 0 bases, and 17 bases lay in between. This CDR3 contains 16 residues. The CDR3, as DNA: TGCAGCGTTCAATCTCTCGACAACTTCTCTGGAAACACCATATATTTT. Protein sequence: CSVQSLDNFSGNTIYF.

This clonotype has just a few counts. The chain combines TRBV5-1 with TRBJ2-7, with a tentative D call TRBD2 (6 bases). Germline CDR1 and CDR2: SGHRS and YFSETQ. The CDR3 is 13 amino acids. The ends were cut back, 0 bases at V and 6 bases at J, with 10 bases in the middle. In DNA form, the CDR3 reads TGCGCCAGCAGCTTGGCGACTAGAGGCGAGCAGTACTTC. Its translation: CASSLATRGEQYF.

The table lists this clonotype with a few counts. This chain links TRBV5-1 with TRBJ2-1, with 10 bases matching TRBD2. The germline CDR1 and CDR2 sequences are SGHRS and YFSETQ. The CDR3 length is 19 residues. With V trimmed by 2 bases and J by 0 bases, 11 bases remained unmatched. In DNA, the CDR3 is TGCGCCAGCAGCTTCTTGCCCCTAGCGGGAGCCCACTCCTACAATGAGCAGTTCTTC. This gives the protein CASSFLPLAGAHSYNEQFF. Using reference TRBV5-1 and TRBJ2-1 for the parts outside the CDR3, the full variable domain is KAGVTQTPRYLIKTRGQQVTLSCSPISGHRSVSWYQQTPGQGLQFLFEYFSETQRNKGNFPGRFSGRQFSNSRSEMNVSTLELGDSALYLCASSFLPLAGAHSYNEQFFGPGTRLTVL.

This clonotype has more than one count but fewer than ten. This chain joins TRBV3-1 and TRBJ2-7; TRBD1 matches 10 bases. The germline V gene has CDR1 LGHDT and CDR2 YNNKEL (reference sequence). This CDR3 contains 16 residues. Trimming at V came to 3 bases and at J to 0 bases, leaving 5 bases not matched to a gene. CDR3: CASSHYDRGLSYEQYF. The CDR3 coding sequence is TGTGCCAGCAGCCATTACGACAGGGGGCTCTCCTACGAGCAGTACTTC.

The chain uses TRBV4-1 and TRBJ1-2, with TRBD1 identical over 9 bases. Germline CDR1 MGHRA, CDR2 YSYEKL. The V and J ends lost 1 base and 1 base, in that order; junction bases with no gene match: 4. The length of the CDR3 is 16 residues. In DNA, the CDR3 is TGCGCCAGCAGCCAAGTAACAGGGGGCTATAACTATGGCTACACCTTC. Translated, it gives CASSQVTGGYNYGYTF.

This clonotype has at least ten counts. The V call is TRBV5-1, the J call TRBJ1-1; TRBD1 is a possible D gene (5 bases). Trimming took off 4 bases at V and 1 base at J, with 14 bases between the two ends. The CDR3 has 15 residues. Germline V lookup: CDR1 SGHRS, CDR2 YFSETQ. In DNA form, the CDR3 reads TGCGCCAGCAGCCCCTCAGGGTCCTCGAACACTGAAGCTTTCTTT. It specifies CASSPSGSSNTEAFF. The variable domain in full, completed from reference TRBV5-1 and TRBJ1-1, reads KAGVTQTPRYLIKTRGQQVTLSCSPISGHRSVSWYQQTPGQGLQFLFEYFSETQRNKGNFPGRFSGRQFSNSRSEMNVSTLELGDSALYLCASSPSGSSNTEAFFGQGTRLTVV.

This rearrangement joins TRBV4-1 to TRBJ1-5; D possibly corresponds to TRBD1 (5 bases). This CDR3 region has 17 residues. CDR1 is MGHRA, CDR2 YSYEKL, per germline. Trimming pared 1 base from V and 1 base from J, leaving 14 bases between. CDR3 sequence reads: CASSQVARGKSNQPQHF. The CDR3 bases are TGCGCCAGCAGCCAAGTGGCCCGGGGGAAGAGCAATCAGCCCCAGCATTTT.

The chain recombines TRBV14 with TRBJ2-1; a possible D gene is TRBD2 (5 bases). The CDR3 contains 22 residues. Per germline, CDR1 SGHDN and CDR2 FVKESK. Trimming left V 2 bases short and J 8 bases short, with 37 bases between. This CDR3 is CASSQTYPDWVERRTAGDEQFF. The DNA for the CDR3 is TGTGCCAGCAGCCAAACCTACCCTGACTGGGTTGAAAGACGGACTGCGGGCGATGAGCAGTTCTTC. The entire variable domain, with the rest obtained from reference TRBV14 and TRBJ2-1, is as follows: EAGVTQFPSHSVIEKGQTVTLRCDPISGHDNLYWYRRVMGKEIKFLLHFVKESKQDESGMPNNRFLAERTGGTYSTLKVQPAELEDSGVYFCASSQTYPDWVERRTAGDEQFFGPGTRLTVL.

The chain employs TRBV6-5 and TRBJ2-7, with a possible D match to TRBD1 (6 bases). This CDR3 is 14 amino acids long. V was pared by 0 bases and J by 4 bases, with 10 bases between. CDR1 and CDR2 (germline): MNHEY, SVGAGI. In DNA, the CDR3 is TGTGCCAGCAGTTACTCAAGGACAGAATACGAGCAGTACTTC. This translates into CASSYSRTEYEQYF.

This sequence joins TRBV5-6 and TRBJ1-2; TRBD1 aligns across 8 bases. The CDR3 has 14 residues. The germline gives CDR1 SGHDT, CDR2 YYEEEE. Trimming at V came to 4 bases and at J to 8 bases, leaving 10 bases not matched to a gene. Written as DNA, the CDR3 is TGTGCCAGCAGCCCGGGGACAGGAATAGAGGGCTACACCTTC. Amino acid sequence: CASSPGTGIEGYTF.

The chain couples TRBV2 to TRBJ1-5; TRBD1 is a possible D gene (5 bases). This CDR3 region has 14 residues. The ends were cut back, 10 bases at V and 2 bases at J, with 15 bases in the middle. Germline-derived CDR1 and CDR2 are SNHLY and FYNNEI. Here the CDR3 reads CATRRDGGNQPQHF. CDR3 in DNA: TGTGCCACTAGAAGGGACGGGGGCAATCAGCCCCAGCATTTT.

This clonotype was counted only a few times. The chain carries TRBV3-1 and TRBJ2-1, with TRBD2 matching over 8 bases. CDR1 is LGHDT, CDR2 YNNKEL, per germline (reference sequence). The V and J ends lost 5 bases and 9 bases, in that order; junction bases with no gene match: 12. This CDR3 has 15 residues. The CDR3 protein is CASSYYSGTALEQFF. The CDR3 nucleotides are TGTGCCAGCAGCTACTATAGCGGGACCGCACTTGAGCAGTTCTTC.

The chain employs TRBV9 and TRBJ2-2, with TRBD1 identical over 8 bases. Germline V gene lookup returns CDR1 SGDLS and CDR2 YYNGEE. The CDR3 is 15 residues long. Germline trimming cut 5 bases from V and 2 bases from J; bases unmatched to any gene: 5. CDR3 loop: CASRGQGANTGELFF. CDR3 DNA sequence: TGTGCCAGCAGAGGCCAGGGGGCTAACACCGGGGAGCTGTTTTTT.

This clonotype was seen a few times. CDR3 nucleotides: TGTGCCAGCAGTTTAGTAGGGGGCGCCCGGGACTATGGCTACACCTTC. Its translation is CASSLVGGARDYGYTF. The rearrangement links TRBV12-3 or TRBV12-4 to TRBJ1-2; 7 bases are shared with TRBD1. V lost 1 base, J lost 3 bases, and 8 bases stayed unmatched. The CDR3 length is 16 residues.

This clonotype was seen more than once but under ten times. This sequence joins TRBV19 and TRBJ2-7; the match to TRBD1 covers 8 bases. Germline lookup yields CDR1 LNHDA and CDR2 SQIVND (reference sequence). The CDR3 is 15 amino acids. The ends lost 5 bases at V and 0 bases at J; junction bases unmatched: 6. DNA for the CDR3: TGTGCCAGTAGTTTCTTCGGACAGGGCTCCTACGAGCAGTACTTC. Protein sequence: CASSFFGQGSYEQYF.